The 16 T cell receptor beta chains below come from one sample, sequenced in a study of T cell repertoires in cytomegalovirus infection. These TCRs' antigens remain unknown. TCRdb independently ran MiXCR on the reads; one entry per CDR3 protein. The sample contains around 89,000 distinct CDR3 sequences, around 28% of which appear only once. The material was CD8+ T cells from cultured PBMCs, obtained from culture after CMV antigen stimulation. The receptors were gathered from a human donor in good health (CMV status not recorded). Some clones in this sample may be carry-over from other donors' samples.

The V and J genes are TRBV19 and TRBJ1-1; no firm D call. The V gene's germline CDR1 is LNHDA and CDR2 SQIVND (reference sequence). This CDR3 contains 13 residues. With 4 bases removed from V and 3 bases from J, the gap between germline ends came to 9 bases. The CDR3 sequence is CASSTLGDTEAFF. The CDR3 bases are TGTGCCAGTAGTACTCTCGGGGACACTGAAGCTTTCTTT.

Many counts were recorded for this clonotype. The chain has TRBV7-2 and TRBJ1-1; TRBD1 might be the D (6 bases). V was clipped by 3 bases and J by 3 bases, with 17 bases between them. Germline CDR1 and CDR2: SGHTA and FQGNSA. This CDR3 contains 16 residues. The CDR3, as DNA: TGTGCCAGCAGCTTCTCCGCCGGGACACTTGACACTGAAGCTTTCTTT. This gives the protein CASSFSAGTLDTEAFF.

CDR3 amino acids: CASSLAGGSLFGYTF. Here the CDR3 DNA reads TGTGCCAGCAGCTTAGCGGGGGGTAGCCTTTTCGGCTACACCTTC. This sequence joins TRBV7-9 and TRBJ1-2, with a tentative D call TRBD1 (5 bases). This CDR3 spans 15 amino acids. V lost 0 bases and J lost 8, with 16 bases in between. CDR1 is SEHNR, CDR2 FQNEAQ, per germline (reference sequence).

CDR3 nucleotides: TGTGCCAGCAGCGCTTCGGGGAGCCCAAATGAAAAACTGTTTTTT. This encodes CASSASGSPNEKLFF. The chain recombines TRBV9 with TRBJ1-4, with D uncertain. Trimming shortened V by 3 bases and J by 5 bases, and 14 bases separated the two germline ends. This CDR3 spans 15 amino acids. Germline CDR1 reads SGDLS; CDR2 reads YYNGEE. Supplemented by reference TRBV9 and TRBJ1-4, the full variable domain reads DSGVTQTPKHLITATGQRVTLRCSPRSGDLSVYWYQQSLDQGLQFLIQYYNGEERAKGNILERFSAQQFPDLHSELNLSSLELGDSALYFCASSASGSPNEKLFFGSGTQLSVL.

This clonotype was detected a few times. The CDR3 here is CASSLPGARLTEAFF. CDR3 sequence (DNA): TGTGCCAGCAGCTTACCGGGGGCCAGGTTGACTGAAGCTTTCTTT. The chain joins TRBV7-4 to TRBJ1-1, with a weak D call TRBD1 (6 bases). CDR1 and CDR2 (germline): SGHVT, SQSDAQ. The CDR3 has 15 amino acids. Trimming removed 2 bases at V and 5 bases at J, with 15 bases between.

About this clonotype: The missing conserved phenylalanine or tryptophan at the end of this CDR3 makes a read error likely. This chain uses TRBV11-2 with TRBJ1-5, with D possibly matching TRBD1 (6 bases). The CDR3 has 14 residues. CDR1 and CDR2 (germline): SGHAT, FQNNGV. CDR3: CACSLSGAGSPQHL. The CDR3 region has the DNA TGTGCCTGCAGCTTATCGGGGGCTGGCTCGCCCCAGCATTTG.

V and J are TRBV18 and TRBJ1-4; D gene ambiguous. V was clipped by 4 bases and J by 6 bases, with 9 bases between them. The CDR3 consists of 13 residues. The germline V gene has CDR1 KGHSH and CDR2 LQKENI. CDR3 region: CASSRELYEKLFF. In DNA, the CDR3 is TGTGCCAGCTCACGGGAACTATATGAAAAACTGTTTTTT.

This clonotype was seen a few times. The chain recombines TRBV12-3 or TRBV12-4 with TRBJ1-5, with TRBD1 matching over 8 bases. Trimming took 2 bases from V and 0 from J; bases not matched to a gene: 9. The CDR3 sequence is 18 residues long. Here the CDR3 reads CASSLRTGMGYSNQPQHF. The CDR3, as DNA: TGTGCCAGCAGTTTAAGGACAGGGATGGGGTATAGCAATCAGCCCCAGCATTTT.

This chain uses TRBV25-1 with TRBJ2-2; D is ambiguous. The length of the CDR3 is 12 residues. The V end lost 1 base, the J end lost 8 bases, and 5 bases lay between the germline ends. CDR1 and CDR2 from the germline V gene are MGHDK and SYGVNS. The CDR3 loop is CASSELTGELFF. Here the CDR3 DNA reads TGTGCCAGCAGTGAATTGACTGGGGAGCTGTTTTTT.

This chain uses TRBV28 with TRBJ2-5; D is perhaps TRBD2 (6 bases). Deletions cut 5 bases from V and 5 bases from J, with 24 bases between. Germline V gene sequence: CDR1 MDHEN, CDR2 SYDVKM. The CDR3 contains 17 residues. CDR3 loop: CASSPLRPVYGRETQYF. DNA of the CDR3: TGTGCCAGCAGTCCTCTTAGACCTGTTTATGGGAGGGAGACCCAGTACTTC.

This clonotype was seen ten or more times. The chain employs TRBV7-9 and TRBJ1-4; D gene ambiguous. Germline V CDR1 and CDR2: SEHNR, FQNEAQ (reference sequence). There are 14 residues in the CDR3. The V gene lost 5 bases and the J gene lost 8 bases, with 15 bases spanning the gap. CDR3 coding DNA: TGTGCCAGCAGCAATCTGTCTCAATTGGAAAAACTGTTTTTT. Its translation is CASSNLSQLEKLFF.

The chain employs TRBV19 and TRBJ1-1; unclear D gene. The germline V gene has CDR1 LNHDA and CDR2 SQIVND (reference sequence). The CDR3 runs to 13 residues. Trimming shortened V by 6 bases and J by 2 bases, and 10 bases separated the two germline ends. The CDR3 protein is CASRRHPNTEAFF. Written as DNA, the CDR3 is TGTGCCAGTAGACGGCACCCAAACACTGAAGCTTTCTTT.

The chain couples TRBV6-5 to TRBJ1-5; D ambiguous. V was cut by 5 bases and J by 10 bases, with 18 bases left in between. The germline gives CDR1 MNHEY, CDR2 SVGAGI. This CDR3 region has 14 residues. CDR3 in DNA: TGTGCCAGCAGTCTCCGGACCCAAGAGGGCCCCCAGCATTTT. As protein: CASSLRTQEGPQHF.

J is TRBJ2-7 and V is TRBV2; TRBD1 agrees at 8 bases. The CDR3 totals 15 residues. CDR1 and CDR2 (germline): SNHLY, FYNNEI. J was trimmed by 7 bases and V by 4 bases; bases with no gene match: 12. The CDR3 sequence: CASSGISQGAQEQYF. The CDR3 region has the DNA TGTGCCAGCAGTGGTATCTCTCAGGGGGCGCAAGAGCAGTACTTC.

Only a few counts were recorded for this clonotype. One base away lies a much larger clone, so this may be a sequencing read error. This sequence joins TRBV7-2 and TRBJ1-2, with D unresolved. Per germline, CDR1 SGHTA and CDR2 FQGNSA. CDR3 length: 14 amino acids. The V gene lost 1 base and the J gene lost 4 bases, with 10 bases spanning the gap. The CDR3 region has the DNA TGTACCAGCAGCTTAGATCTCGGGCCCTATGGCTACACCTTC. This encodes CTSSLDLGPYGYTF.

The table lists this clonotype with a few counts. The chain links TRBV2 to TRBJ2-7; D is possibly TRBD1 or TRBD2 (5 bases each). Germline-derived CDR1 and CDR2 are SNHLY and FYNNEI. V was shortened by 1 base and J by 3 bases, with 13 bases between the two germline ends. The CDR3 loop spans 15 amino acids. The CDR3 sequence is CASSEEPGSYYEQYF. CDR3 DNA sequence: TGTGCCAGCAGTGAAGAGCCAGGGAGTTACTACGAGCAGTACTTC.